The 17 T cell receptor beta chains listed next were all sequenced from one sample in a study of regulatory T cells in long-lasting Graves disease. For TCR beta, libraries came from iRepertoire HTBI primers and Arm-PCR of CDR3 regions. MiXCR, applied by TCRdb to the multiplex PCR reads, yields one record per CDR3 protein. This sample has roughly 560,000 distinct CDR3 sequences, with roughly a sixth found just once. Sample time point: newly diagnosed GD, antithyroid drugs for less than 3 months. The authors made the TCR library using RNA they extracted from PBMCs. This sample also belongs to another study, concerning T cells in Graves' hyperthyroidism and ophthalmopathy.

The source was peripheral blood mononuclear cells (PBMCs), collected at new diagnosis, from a patient treated with antithyroid drugs. The origin of the receptors is a woman in her forties or fifties with Graves disease.

The sample holds a few counts of this clonotype. CDR3 loop: CSARDHETIYGYTF. The CDR3 DNA follows: TGCAGTGCTAGAGATCATGAAACCATCTATGGCTACACCTTC. The chain uses TRBV20-1 and TRBJ1-2; unclear D gene. V lost 0 bases and J lost 4, with 12 bases in between. This CDR3 is 14 amino acids long. Per the germline V gene, CDR1 is DFQATT and CDR2 is SNEGSKA (reference sequence).

This clonotype was observed a handful of times. The chain carries TRBV19 and TRBJ1-1, with TRBD1 as a possible D gene (6 bases). V gave up 2 bases and J gave up 10 bases, with 11 bases separating them. The V gene's germline CDR1 is LNHDA and CDR2 SQIVND (reference sequence). This CDR3 is built from 12 residues. The CDR3 DNA follows: TGTGCCAGTAGTATAACGAAGGGGGGAGCTTTCTTT. It yields the protein CASSITKGGAFF. The whole variable domain, remainder taken from reference TRBV19 and TRBJ1-1, is DGGITQSPKYLFRKEGQNVTLSCEQNLNHDAMYWYRQDPGQGLRLIYYSQIVNDFQKGDIAEGYSVSREKKESFPLTVTSAQKNPTAFYLCASSITKGGAFFGQGTRLTVV.

At least ten counts were recorded for this clonotype. The gene calls are TRBV12-3 or TRBV12-4 and TRBJ1-6, with 9 bases matching TRBD1. This CDR3 has 13 amino acids. V trimming: 6 bases; J trimming: 10 bases; junction bases outside the gene matches: 4. The CDR3 region is CASRRQGGSPLHF. Here the CDR3 DNA reads TGTGCCAGCAGACGACAGGGGGGATCACCCCTCCACTTT.

This clonotype was seen more than once but under ten times. This rearrangement joins TRBV27 to TRBJ2-1, with 15 bases aligning to TRBD2. Germline V CDR1 and CDR2: MNHEY, SMNVEV (reference sequence). The CDR3 is 19 amino acids. V trimming: 0 bases; J trimming: 7 bases; junction bases outside the gene matches: 10. CDR3 sequence reads: CASSLSPGLAGGPGNEQFF. In nucleotides, the CDR3 is TGTGCCAGCAGTTTATCACCCGGACTAGCGGGGGGGCCGGGGAATGAGCAGTTCTTC.

This chain joins TRBV10-3 and TRBJ1-2; 9 nucleotides line up with TRBD1. This CDR3 region has 14 residues. Trimming took 7 bases from V and 3 from J; bases not matched to a gene: 6. Germline CDR1 is ENHRY and CDR2 is SYGVKD. CDR3 loop: CAITAGTGHYGYTF. The CDR3 DNA follows: TGTGCCATCACTGCGGGGACAGGGCACTATGGCTACACCTTC.

This clonotype has a count of ten or more. The chain recombines TRBV5-5 with TRBJ2-1; the match to TRBD2 covers 7 bases. Germline-derived CDR1 and CDR2 are SGHKS and YYEKEE (reference sequence). The CDR3 is 12 amino acids. V was pared by 6 bases and J by 7 bases, with 4 bases of the junction left unmatched. CDR3: CASNLGGNEQFF. The CDR3 nucleotides read TGTGCCAGCAACCTGGGGGGGAATGAGCAGTTCTTC.

The sample holds many counts of this clonotype. This sequence joins TRBV6-1 and TRBJ2-2; TRBD2 matches 14 bases. V lost 5 bases, J lost 6 bases, and 5 bases stayed unmatched. From germline, CDR1 is MNHNS and CDR2 SASEGT. The CDR3 consists of 16 residues. The CDR3 spells CASSHRLAGGPGELFF. In DNA, the CDR3 is TGTGCCAGCAGTCACAGACTAGCGGGGGGGCCCGGGGAGCTGTTTTTT.

This clonotype appeared many times. V is TRBV3-1 and J is TRBJ2-5, with 8 bases matching TRBD2. CDR1 is LGHDT and CDR2 is YNNKEL in the germline V gene (reference sequence). Trimming at V came to 1 base and at J to 5 bases, leaving 3 bases not matched to a gene. This CDR3 has 14 residues. CDR3 sequence (DNA): TGTGCCAGCAGCCAAGCGGGAGGGGCCGAGACCCAGTACTTC. Encoded protein: CASSQAGGAETQYF.

There are many counts of this clonotype. The chain uses TRBV5-6 and TRBJ2-1, with 9 bases that match TRBD2. The V gene end was trimmed by 1 base and the J gene end by 7 bases; junction bases not matched to a gene: 9. The CDR3 covers 16 residues. Germline assignment: CDR1 SGHDT and CDR2 YYEEEE. This CDR3 reads CASSLPSGARLNEQFF. The CDR3 DNA sequence: TGTGCCAGCAGCTTGCCTAGCGGGGCTAGGCTAAATGAGCAGTTCTTC.

This clonotype was recorded a few times. This chain joins TRBV5-4 and TRBJ2-1; either TRBD1 or TRBD2 may supply D (5 bases each). The CDR3 spans 14 residues. Germline CDR1 is SGHNT and CDR2 is YYREEE (reference sequence). The V end was cut by 3 bases, the J end by 5 bases, with 12 bases between. The CDR3 DNA reads TGTGCCAGCAGCTCTTCGGGACCAGACAATGAGCAGTTCTTC. Its protein is CASSSSGPDNEQFF. Full variable domain (missing parts from reference TRBV5-4 and TRBJ2-1): ETGVTQSPTHLIKTRGQQVTLRCSSQSGHNTVSWYQQALGQGPQFIFQYYREEENGRGNFPPRFSGLQFPNYSSELNVNALELDDSALYLCASSSSGPDNEQFFGPGTRLTVL.

The rearrangement joins TRBV27 to TRBJ2-3, with TRBD2 matching over 11 bases. The J call may be incorrect, as the DNA end agrees better with TRBJ2-5. Germline lookup yields CDR1 MNHEY and CDR2 SMNVEV (reference sequence). CDR3 length equals 16 residues. Here the CDR3 reads CASSLASGGHRETQYF. In DNA, the CDR3 is TGTGCCAGCAGTTTGGCTAGCGGGGGGCATCGGGAGACCCAGTACTTC.

The chain has TRBV7-9 and TRBJ2-3; D gene uncertain. The V gene lost 2 bases and the J gene lost 3 bases, with 9 bases spanning the gap. Looked up from germline, CDR1 is SEHNR and CDR2 is FQNEAQ (reference sequence). There are 14 residues in the CDR3. The CDR3 DNA follows: TGTGCCAGCAGCTTAAGTTTCCCTACAGATACGCAGTATTTT. Its translation: CASSLSFPTDTQYF. The full variable domain, rest sourced from reference TRBV7-9 and TRBJ2-3, is DTGVSQNPRHKITKRGQNVTFRCDPISEHNRLYWYRQTLGQGPEFLTYFQNEAQLEKSRLLSDRFSAERPKGSFSTLEIQRTEQGDSAMYLCASSLSFPTDTQYFGPGTRLTVL.

The sample holds many counts of this clonotype. The chain combines TRBV2 with TRBJ2-5, with D perhaps matching TRBD2 (5 bases). The CDR3 length is 14 residues. CDR1 is SNHLY and CDR2 is FYNNEI in the germline V gene. The V and J ends lost 2 bases and 6 bases respectively, with 13 bases between them. CDR3 coding DNA: TGTGCCAGCAGTGAAAGCGAGGGCGAAAAGACCCAGTACTTC. Residues: CASSESEGEKTQYF.

This clonotype was seen repeatedly, ten times or more. The rearrangement uses TRBV6-1 and TRBJ1-1; no clear D gene. Trimming pared 3 bases from V and 8 bases from J, leaving 13 bases between. CDR1 and CDR2 (germline): MNHNS, SASEGT. The length of the CDR3 is 13 residues. The CDR3 sequence is CASSDFAVPEAFF. CDR3 nucleotide sequence: TGTGCCAGCAGTGATTTTGCCGTCCCGGAAGCTTTCTTT.

In its sample, this clonotype was seen many times. The chain has TRBV2 and TRBJ2-3, with 11 nucleotides matching TRBD2. Germline values: CDR1 SNHLY, CDR2 FYNNEI. Trimming removed 7 bases from V and 4 bases from J; junction bases left unmatched: 7. The CDR3 runs to 15 residues. The CDR3 nucleotides are TGTGCCAGCAAAACTAGCGGGGGTCATCCAGATACGCAGTATTTT. Residues: CASKTSGGHPDTQYF.

V usage is TRBV19 and J usage is TRBJ1-5; 8 bases are a match to TRBD1. The CDR3 totals 15 residues. After removal of 7 bases from V and 3 bases from J, the junction contained 8 bases not matched to a gene. Germline V gene lookup returns CDR1 LNHDA and CDR2 SQIVND (reference sequence). The CDR3 loop reads CASIRTGTNNQPQHF. DNA of the CDR3: TGTGCCAGTATCCGGACAGGGACGAACAATCAGCCCCAGCATTTT.

Notes on this clonotype: Just one base apart from a much larger clone, this may be a read error. The chain employs TRBV3-1 and TRBJ2-1; 7 bases map to TRBD2. Germline V lookup: CDR1 LGHDT, CDR2 YNNKEL (reference sequence). The trim removed 3 bases at V and 9 bases at J, leaving 11 bases unmatched. This CDR3 contains 15 residues. The CDR3 nucleotides are TGTGCCAGCAGCCATTCCAGGACTAGTCCTGGTGAGCAGTTCTTC. It translates to CASSHSRTSPGEQFF.